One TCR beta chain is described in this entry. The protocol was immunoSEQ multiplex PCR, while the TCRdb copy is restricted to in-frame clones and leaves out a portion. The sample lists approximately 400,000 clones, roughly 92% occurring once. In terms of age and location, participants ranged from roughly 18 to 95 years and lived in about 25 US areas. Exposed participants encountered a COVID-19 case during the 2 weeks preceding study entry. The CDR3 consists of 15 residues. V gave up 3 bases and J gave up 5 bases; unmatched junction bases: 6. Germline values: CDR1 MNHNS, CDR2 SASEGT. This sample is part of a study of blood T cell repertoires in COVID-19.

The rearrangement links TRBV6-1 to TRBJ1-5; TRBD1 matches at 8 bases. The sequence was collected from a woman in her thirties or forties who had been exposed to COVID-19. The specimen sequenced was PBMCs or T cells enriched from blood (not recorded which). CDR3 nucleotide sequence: TGTGCCAGCAGTGAGGCAGGGGGCCGGCATCAGCCCCAGCATTTT. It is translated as CASSEAGGRHQPQHF.